The TCR beta chain under discussion was sequenced for a study of T cell responses to AZD1222 COVID-19 vaccine. Across the whole study: It was second doses at about 4 or about 12 weeks that were pooled. Findings and limits, study-wide: CD4 TCRs associated with vaccination spanned spike, dominating at 160-218 and 743-854. Donors were mostly white British, more females; clonal diversity possibly underestimated. Regions left unmutated in variants are reportedly the target of nearly half of spike-specific TCRs.

Generated by immunoSEQ multiplex PCR, the TCRdb table keeps only in-frame clones and is missing some. The sample lists about 84,000 clones; approximately 90% were seen once. Worth noting for this clone: The antigen is undetermined.

After removal of 5 bases from V and 7 bases from J, the junction contained 2 bases not matched to a gene. CDR1 LNHDA and CDR2 SQIVND come from the germline V gene (reference sequence). The CDR3 loop spans 12 amino acids. This chain uses TRBV19 with TRBJ1-5; TRBD1 matches at 7 bases. Here the sequenced sample was peripheral blood, taken on day 0 of AZD1222 vaccination. This TCR came from an adult in good health. CDR3 protein: CASSDRVQPQHF. CDR3 in DNA: TGTGCCAGTAGTGACAGGGTCCAGCCCCAGCATTTT.